The subject of this entry is one T cell receptor beta chain. Method: immunoSEQ multiplex PCR; TCRdb's copy keeps in-frame clones and lacks some. The repertoire holds roughly 160,000 clones, with more than 85% as singletons. The trim removed 2 bases at V and 7 bases at J, leaving 6 bases unmatched. The CDR3 totals 15 residues. Germline V gene lookup returns CDR1 SNHLY and CDR2 FYNNEI. These data come from a study of blood T cell repertoires in COVID-19. The sequencing sample was made of peripheral blood. This receptor was taken from a man aged 18 to 29 with acute or convalescent COVID-19. This chain joins TRBV2 and TRBJ1-2; 11 positions agree with TRBD1. Written as DNA, the CDR3 is TGTGCCAGCAGTGAAAGGACAGGGGGCGCCGTTGGCTACACCTTC. Translating gives CASSERTGGAVGYTF.